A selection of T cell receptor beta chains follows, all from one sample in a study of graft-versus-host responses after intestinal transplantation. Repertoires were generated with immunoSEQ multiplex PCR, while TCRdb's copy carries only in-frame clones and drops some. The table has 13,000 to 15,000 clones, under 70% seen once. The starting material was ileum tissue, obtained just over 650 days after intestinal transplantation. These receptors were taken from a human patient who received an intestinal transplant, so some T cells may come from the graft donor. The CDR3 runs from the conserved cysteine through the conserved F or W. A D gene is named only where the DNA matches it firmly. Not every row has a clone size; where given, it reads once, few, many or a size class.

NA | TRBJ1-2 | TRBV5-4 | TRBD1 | CASSFSRDRGWVVDYGYTF | TGTGCCAGCAGCTTTTCCCGGGACAGGGGGTGGGTGGTGGACTATGGCTACACCTTC
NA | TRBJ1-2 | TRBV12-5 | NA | CASGLADLVGARILYGYTF | TGTGCTAGTGGTTTGGCCGATCTGGTTGGGGCCCGAATCCTCTATGGCTACACCTTC
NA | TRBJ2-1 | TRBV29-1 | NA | CSVYPGSYNEQFF | TGCAGCGTGTACCCAGGGTCCTACAATGAGCAGTTCTTC
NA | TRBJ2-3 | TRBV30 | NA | CAWTSGTDTQYF | TGTGCCTGGACTTCCGGGACTGATACGCAGTATTTT
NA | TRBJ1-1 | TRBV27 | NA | CASSFSERGEAFF | TGTGCCAGCAGTTTTTCGGAGCGGGGAGAAGCTTTCTTT
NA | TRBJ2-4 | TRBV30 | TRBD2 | CAWSSGGAGNIQYF | TGTGCCTGGAGTAGCGGGGGGGCCGGGAACATTCAGTACTTC
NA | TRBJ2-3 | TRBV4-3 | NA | CASSQDYGGYTQYF | TGCGCCAGCAGCCAAGACTACGGGGGATATACGCAGTATTTT
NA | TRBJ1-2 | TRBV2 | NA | CASSEARRVGYTF | TGTGCCAGCAGTGAAGCGCGCAGGGTGGGCTACACCTTC
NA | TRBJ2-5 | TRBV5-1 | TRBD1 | CASSPILRQGDYQETQYF | TGCGCCAGCAGCCCGATATTGAGACAGGGCGACTACCAAGAGACCCAGTACTTC
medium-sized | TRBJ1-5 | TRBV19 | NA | CASSIEAREGQPQHF | TGTGCCAGTAGTATAGAGGCCAGGGAGGGTCAGCCCCAGCATTTT
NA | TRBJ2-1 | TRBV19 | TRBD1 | CASSTRFHGTAFSHEQFF | TGTGCCAGTAGTACTCGATTTCACGGGACAGCGTTTAGTCATGAGCAGTTCTTC
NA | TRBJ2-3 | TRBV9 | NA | CASTHLAAGTDTQYF | TGTGCCAGCACCCACCTCGCGGCAGGCACAGATACGCAGTATTTT
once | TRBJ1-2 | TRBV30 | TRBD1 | CAWQPGDSYGYTF | TGTGCCTGGCAGCCAGGGGACAGCTATGGCTACACCTTC
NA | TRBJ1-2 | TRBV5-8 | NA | CASSYGGGGRGRSNYGYTF | TGTGCCAGCAGCTACGGTGGCGGGGGCCGAGGGAGGTCTAACTATGGCTACACCTTC
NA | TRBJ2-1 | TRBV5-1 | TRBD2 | CASSLTGTTSYNEQFF | TGCGCCAGCAGCCTAACCGGGACTACCTCCTACAATGAGCAGTTCTTC
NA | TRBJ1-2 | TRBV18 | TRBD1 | CASSPDQGAEGYTF | TGTGCCAGCTCACCAGACCAGGGGGCGGAAGGCTACACCTTC
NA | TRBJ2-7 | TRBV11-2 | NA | CASSLARAEGFPYEQYF | TGTGCCAGCAGCTTAGCCCGGGCCGAGGGATTCCCCTACGAGCAGTACTTC
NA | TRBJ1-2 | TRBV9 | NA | CASSVRAGYGYTF | TGTGCCAGCAGCGTCAGGGCCGGGTATGGCTACACCTTC
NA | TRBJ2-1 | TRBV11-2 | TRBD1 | CASSPRPGGLTYNEQFF | TGTGCCAGCAGCCCCCGCCCAGGGGGCTTGACCTACAATGAGCAGTTCTTC
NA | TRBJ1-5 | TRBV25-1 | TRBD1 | CASRSTGDDQPQHF | TGTGCCAGCAGGTCGACAGGGGATGATCAGCCCCAGCATTTT
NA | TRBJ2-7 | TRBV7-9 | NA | CASSLDALDYEQYF | TGTGCCAGCAGCTTAGACGCCCTAGACTACGAGCAGTACTTC
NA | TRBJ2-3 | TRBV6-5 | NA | CASSYERDNTDTQYF | TGTGCCAGCAGTTACGAGCGAGATAACACAGATACGCAGTATTTT